This T cell receptor (beta chain) was recorded in a study of graft-versus-host responses after intestinal transplantation. Here immunoSEQ multiplex PCR was the method, and the copy in TCRdb shows in-frame clones only, minus some. This repertoire shows under 15,000 clones, around 30% found once; its top ten account for about 2.6%. Investigators plated 200,000 CFSE-labeled responder cells together with 200,000 irradiated stimulator cells labeled with violet dye. This clone was detected many times. The germline V and J ends were trimmed by 3 bases and 8 bases, with 14 bases remaining between them. Germline CDR1 and CDR2: SGHDT and YYEEEE. There are 14 residues in the CDR3.

This TCR was recovered from a human patient who received an intestinal transplant. This sample comprised alloreactive CD8+ T cells from a mixed lymphocyte reaction culture, obtained before intestinal transplant. Noted subset: CFSE-low proliferating T cells sorted from roughly 6-day pre-transplant mixed lymphocyte reaction (GvH or HvG direction). The chain recombines TRBV5-6 with TRBJ1-4, with D perhaps matching TRBD1 (5 bases). DNA of the CDR3: TGTGCCAGCAGCTCGTGGGGGGATTGGGAAAAACTGTTTTTT. This translates into CASSSWGDWEKLFF.